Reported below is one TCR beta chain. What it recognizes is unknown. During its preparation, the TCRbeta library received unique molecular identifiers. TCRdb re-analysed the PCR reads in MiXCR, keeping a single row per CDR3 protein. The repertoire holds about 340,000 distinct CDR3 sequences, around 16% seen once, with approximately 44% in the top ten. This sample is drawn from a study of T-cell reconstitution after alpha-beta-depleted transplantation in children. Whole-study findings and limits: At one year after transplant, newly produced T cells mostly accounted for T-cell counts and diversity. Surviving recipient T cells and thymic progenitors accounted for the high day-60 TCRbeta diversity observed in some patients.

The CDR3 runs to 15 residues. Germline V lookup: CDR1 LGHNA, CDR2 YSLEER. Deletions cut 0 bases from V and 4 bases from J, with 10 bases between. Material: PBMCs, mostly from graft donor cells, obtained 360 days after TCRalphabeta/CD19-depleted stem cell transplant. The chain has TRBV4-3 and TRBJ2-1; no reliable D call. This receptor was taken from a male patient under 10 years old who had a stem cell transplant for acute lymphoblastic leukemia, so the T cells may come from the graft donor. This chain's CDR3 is CASSQDPMGYNEQFF. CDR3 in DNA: TGCGCCAGCAGCCAAGACCCAATGGGGTACAATGAGCAGTTCTTC.